Listed below are T cell receptor beta chains from one sample, sequenced in a study of identical twins. TCRdb reanalysed the 5' RACE reads using MiXCR and keeps one entry per CDR3 protein. The sample lists approximately 230,000 distinct CDR3 sequences; about an eighth were seen once. The material sequenced was memory (CD45RO+) T cells sorted from blood. The receptors derive from a woman under 30 in good health. The CDR3 runs from the conserved cysteine through the conserved F or W. Fields, in order: J gene, V gene, clone size, D gene, CDR3 DNA, CDR3 protein. D genes are given only for firm matches. The size field is filled for only some rows; it gives once, few, many or a size class.

J: TRBJ2-5; V: TRBV2; size: -; D: TRBD1; DNA: TGTGCCAGCAGTTCAGGGGGCGATACCCAGTACTTC; CDR3: CASSSGGDTQYF
J: TRBJ2-1; V: TRBV5-6; size: many; D: TRBD2; DNA: TGTGCCAGCAGGCGGCGGGAGTACAATGAGCAGTTCTTC; CDR3: CASRRREYNEQFF
J: TRBJ2-3; V: TRBV7-2; size: few; D: TRBD2; DNA: TGTGCCAGCAGCCCGTTTGCGGGAGGCACAGATACGCAGTATTTT; CDR3: CASSPFAGGTDTQYF
J: TRBJ2-5; V: TRBV5-1; size: many; D: -; DNA: TGCGCCAGCAGCCCGTCCGACAGGAAAGAGACCCAGTACTTC; CDR3: CASSPSDRKETQYF
J: TRBJ1-1; V: TRBV14; size: -; D: TRBD1; DNA: TGTGCCAGCAGCCCCTGGGTAGGACAGGGGTATACTGAAGCTTTCTTT; CDR3: CASSPWVGQGYTEAFF
J: TRBJ2-1; V: TRBV12-3/TRBV12-4; size: -; D: -; DNA: TGTGCCAGCAGCTTGGGGTTGGGGTCCTACAATGAGCAGTTCTTC; CDR3: CASSLGLGSYNEQFF
J: TRBJ2-3; V: TRBV15; size: -; D: TRBD2; DNA: TGTGCCACCAGCGTCGGGGGGGGTAGGGCGCAGTATTTT; CDR3: CATSVGGGRAQYF
J: TRBJ2-1; V: TRBV20-1; size: many; D: TRBD2; DNA: TGCAGTGCTAGGCCCCGACTAGCGCCCGCCCGTGAGCAGTTCTTC; CDR3: CSARPRLAPAREQFF
J: TRBJ2-1; V: TRBV5-6; size: many; D: -; DNA: TGTGCCAGCAGCTTTGGCCCCGCCGATGAGCAGTTCTTC; CDR3: CASSFGPADEQFF
J: TRBJ2-7; V: TRBV29-1; size: -; D: TRBD1; DNA: TGCAGCGTGGGGGTTGGGACAGGGGCCGTTTCTTCCTACGAGCAGTACTTC; CDR3: CSVGVGTGAVSSYEQYF
J: TRBJ2-7; V: TRBV6-1; size: -; D: TRBD2; DNA: TGTGCCAGCAGAAATAGCGGGGGGTCCTACGAGCAGTACTTC; CDR3: CASRNSGGSYEQYF
J: TRBJ2-7; V: TRBV4-2; size: many; D: -; DNA: TGTGCCAGCAGCCAAGGGGACACCTACGAGCAGTACTTC; CDR3: CASSQGDTYEQYF
J: TRBJ2-2; V: TRBV20-1; size: many; D: TRBD1; DNA: TGCAGTGCTCCGGACAGGGGCACCGGGGAGCTGTTTTTT; CDR3: CSAPDRGTGELFF
J: TRBJ1-1; V: TRBV19; size: -; D: -; DNA: TGTGCCAGTAGCAAACAGCCGAACACTGAAGCTTTCTTT; CDR3: CASSKQPNTEAFF
J: TRBJ1-6; V: TRBV20-1; size: -; D: -; DNA: TGCAGTGCTAGTGGCAGGGCGGACTCACCCCTCCACTTT; CDR3: CSASGRADSPLHF
J: TRBJ1-5; V: TRBV20-1; size: few; D: -; DNA: TGCAGTGCTAGGGGCTGGGAAAATCAGCCCCAGCATTTT; CDR3: CSARGWENQPQHF
J: TRBJ2-5; V: TRBV7-2; size: -; D: TRBD2; DNA: TGTGCCAGCAGCGCCACTAGCGGGAGCGTAGAGACCCAGTACTTC; CDR3: CASSATSGSVETQYF
J: TRBJ2-5; V: TRBV7-2; size: few; D: -; DNA: TGTGCCAGCAGCTTATTGGGCCCAGAGACCCAGTACTTC; CDR3: CASSLLGPETQYF
J: TRBJ2-3; V: TRBV10-3; size: -; D: -; DNA: TGTGCCATCTCCGCCAGCACAGATACGCAGTATTTT; CDR3: CAISASTDTQYF
J: TRBJ2-5; V: TRBV20-1; size: many; D: -; DNA: TGCAGTGCTAGACCCGCATCGGGGGAAAGAGAGACCCAGTACTTC; CDR3: CSARPASGERETQYF
J: TRBJ1-6; V: TRBV12-3/TRBV12-4; size: few; D: -; DNA: TGTGCCAGCATGGGTTCGGGGAATTCACCCCTCCACTTT; CDR3: CASMGSGNSPLHF
J: TRBJ2-3; V: TRBV5-1; size: many; D: -; DNA: TGCGCCAGCAGTTTTGCACAGGGTACAGATACGCAGTATTTT; CDR3: CASSFAQGTDTQYF
J: TRBJ1-6; V: TRBV5-1; size: -; D: -; DNA: TGCGCCAGCAGCTTGGGGGGGTACGAATCACCCCTCCACTTT; CDR3: CASSLGGYESPLHF
J: TRBJ1-5; V: TRBV7-9; size: few; D: -; DNA: TGTGCCAGCAGCCTGACAGATCAGCCCCAGCATTTT; CDR3: CASSLTDQPQHF
J: TRBJ2-5; V: TRBV7-9; size: -; D: -; DNA: TGTGCCAGCAGCTCAAGATCCCAAGAGACCCAGTACTTC; CDR3: CASSSRSQETQYF
J: TRBJ1-4; V: TRBV6-2/TRBV6-3; size: few; D: -; DNA: TGTGCCAGCAGTTCGCCCGACAGACCCAATGAAAAACTGTTTTTT; CDR3: CASSSPDRPNEKLFF
J: TRBJ2-5; V: TRBV27; size: many; D: TRBD2; DNA: TGTGCCAGCAGCCCAACTAGCGGGGTGTGGGAGACCCAGTACTTC; CDR3: CASSPTSGVWETQYF
J: TRBJ2-7; V: TRBV6-5; size: -; D: TRBD1; DNA: TGTGCCAGCAGTTATGCTAGGCCCGGGACAGGGACCTACGAGCAGTACTTC; CDR3: CASSYARPGTGTYEQYF
J: TRBJ1-1; V: TRBV5-1; size: many; D: -; DNA: TGCGCCAGCAGCTTGGAAGAGGGGGTTACTGAAGCTTTCTTT; CDR3: CASSLEEGVTEAFF
J: TRBJ1-1; V: TRBV9; size: -; D: -; DNA: TGTGCCAGCAGCGTAGGGCATAGCTTGAACACTGAAGCTTTCTTT; CDR3: CASSVGHSLNTEAFF
J: TRBJ1-2; V: TRBV7-9; size: -; D: -; DNA: TGTGCCAGCAGCAACGAAGTAGGGCGGCTCAACTATGGCTACACCTTC; CDR3: CASSNEVGRLNYGYTF
J: TRBJ2-2; V: TRBV7-2; size: many; D: -; DNA: TGTGCCAGCAGCTTTATGCGGGGACTCCACACCGGGGAGCTGTTTTTT; CDR3: CASSFMRGLHTGELFF
J: TRBJ2-7; V: TRBV7-6; size: many; D: TRBD1; DNA: TGTGCCAGCAGCCCTAGGGGGCAGAGAGACCGATCCTACGAGCAGTACTTC; CDR3: CASSPRGQRDRSYEQYF
J: TRBJ1-3; V: TRBV7-2; size: -; D: -; DNA: TGTGCCAGCAGCTTTTTTGGAAACACCATATATTTT; CDR3: CASSFFGNTIYF
J: TRBJ2-5; V: TRBV12-3/TRBV12-4; size: few; D: -; DNA: TGTGCCAGCAGCCGCGGACAGTCCCAAGAGACCCTGTACTTC; CDR3: CASSRGQSQETLYF
J: TRBJ1-6; V: TRBV5-1; size: few; D: -; DNA: TGCGCCAGCAGCACCTCCGGGACGGAGGGTGACACCCTCCACTTT; CDR3: CASSTSGTEGDTLHF
J: TRBJ1-4; V: TRBV12-3/TRBV12-4; size: -; D: -; DNA: TGTGCCAGCAGTTACCGGGATGATGAAAAACTGTTTTTT; CDR3: CASSYRDDEKLFF
J: TRBJ1-1; V: TRBV7-2; size: -; D: -; DNA: TGTGCCAGCAGCTTAGGTTCCGTGGCTGAAGCTTTCTTT; CDR3: CASSLGSVAEAFF
J: TRBJ2-7; V: TRBV5-1; size: few; D: TRBD2; DNA: TGCGCCAGCAGCTTGTCCAGTGGTGGCCGTCTAGCGGGAGGCTCCCCCTACGAGCAGTACTTC; CDR3: CASSLSSGGRLAGGSPYEQYF
J: TRBJ1-1; V: TRBV20-1; size: -; D: -; DNA: TGCAGTGCTAGAGGGTATGGAGCTCTAGATGGTTTCTTT; CDR3: CSARGYGALDGFF
J: TRBJ2-1; V: TRBV12-3/TRBV12-4; size: -; D: TRBD2; DNA: TGTGCCAGCAGTCCACCACTAGCGGGAACTGACAATGAGCAGTTCTTC; CDR3: CASSPPLAGTDNEQFF
J: TRBJ2-1; V: TRBV10-2; size: few; D: TRBD2; DNA: TGCGCCAGCAGCACGTCTAGCGGGATTTACAATGAGCAGTTCTTC; CDR3: CASSTSSGIYNEQFF
J: TRBJ1-3; V: TRBV27; size: many; D: -; DNA: TGTGCCAGCAGTTTCCCGGGAAACACCATATATTTT; CDR3: CASSFPGNTIYF
J: TRBJ2-1; V: TRBV3-1; size: few; D: TRBD2; DNA: TGTGCCAGCAGCCAAGATGTCAGCGGGGGATACAATGAGCAGTTCTTC; CDR3: CASSQDVSGGYNEQFF
J: TRBJ2-3; V: TRBV29-1; size: few; D: TRBD2; DNA: TGCAGCGTTGCCCGGGGAGCGGGAGTAGCAGATACGCAGTATTTT; CDR3: CSVARGAGVADTQYF